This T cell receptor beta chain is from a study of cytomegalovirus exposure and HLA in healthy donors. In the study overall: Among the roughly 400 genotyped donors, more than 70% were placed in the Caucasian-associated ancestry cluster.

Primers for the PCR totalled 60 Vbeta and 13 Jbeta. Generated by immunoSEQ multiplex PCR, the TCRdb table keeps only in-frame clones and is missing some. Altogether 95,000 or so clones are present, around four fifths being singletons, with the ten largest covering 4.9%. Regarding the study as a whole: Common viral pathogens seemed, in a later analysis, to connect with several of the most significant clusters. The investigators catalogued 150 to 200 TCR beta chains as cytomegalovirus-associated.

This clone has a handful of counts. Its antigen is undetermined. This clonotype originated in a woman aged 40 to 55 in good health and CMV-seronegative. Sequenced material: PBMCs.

CDR3 sequence: CASSTIGQRTNVKTQYF. CDR3 DNA sequence: TGTGCCAGCAGCACCATCGGACAGCGGACAAACGTAAAGACCCAGTACTTC. The chain joins TRBV7-2 to TRBJ2-5; D might be TRBD1 (6 bases). There are 17 residues in the CDR3. The V and J ends lost 5 bases and 6 bases respectively, with 25 bases between them. Germline CDR1 SGHTA, CDR2 FQGNSA.